The 12 T cell receptor beta chains presented below share a single source sample, sequenced in a study of shared clonotypes between healthy human individuals. Sequencing was performed with immunoSEQ multiplex PCR; in TCRdb, only in-frame clones are kept and a portion is missing. The sample lists 2 million to 2.5 million clones, roughly 95% occurring once. The sample consisted of naive CD4+ T cells sorted from blood. The subset denotes: CD45RA+ positively selected. The receptors come from a young man in good health.

The rearrangement links TRBV10-3 to TRBJ1-6, with D perhaps matching TRBD1 (6 bases). Germline-derived CDR1 and CDR2 are ENHRY and SYGVKD. The CDR3 covers 15 residues. V was trimmed by 2 bases and J by 8 bases, leaving 13 bases between them. CDR3 in amino acids: CAISETDRRDSPLHF. The CDR3 DNA reads as TGTGCCATCAGTGAGACCGACAGGAGGGATTCACCCCTCCACTTT.

The gene calls are TRBV30 and TRBJ2-3; TRBD1 aligns across 7 bases. CDR1 GTSNPN and CDR2 SVGIG come from the germline V gene (reference sequence). The CDR3 length is 13 residues. With 5 bases clipped from V and 2 bases from J, the junction kept 4 bases outside the gene matches. The chain's CDR3 is CAWDRVSTDTQYF. The CDR3 coding sequence is TGTGCCTGGGACAGGGTTTCCACAGATACGCAGTATTTT.

There are a few counts of this clone. This chain links TRBV18 with TRBJ2-7; the D call may be TRBD1 or TRBD2 (5 bases each). Germline-derived CDR1 and CDR2 are KGHSH and LQKENI. Trimming took off 2 bases at V and 9 bases at J, with 11 bases between the two ends. The CDR3 sequence is 12 residues long. The CDR3 loop is CASSPSREMQYF. The CDR3 coding sequence is TGTGCCAGCTCACCAAGCAGGGAGATGCAGTACTTC.

The chain carries TRBV29-1 and TRBJ2-2; possible D gene TRBD1, 5 bases. The CDR3 runs to 14 residues. The germline V gene encodes CDR1 SQVTM and CDR2 ANQGSEA. Between the trimmed V and J ends, which lost 4 bases and 0 bases, there was a span of 9 bases. The CDR3 DNA follows: TGCAGCGTTGTGGCAGGGTCGAACACCGGGGAGCTGTTTTTT. Its translation: CSVVAGSNTGELFF.

This clone was counted a few times. The CDR3 DNA follows: TGTGCCAGCAGCCTAGGGACAGTCAAAGCTTTCTTT. Translating gives CASSLGTVKAFF. The rearrangement joins TRBV28 to TRBJ1-1, with 7 bases that match TRBD1. The CDR3 extends over 12 amino acids. V trimming: 6 bases; J trimming: 9 bases; junction bases outside the gene matches: 7. Germline V gene lookup returns CDR1 MDHEN and CDR2 SYDVKM.

The chain carries TRBV9 and TRBJ2-5; 8 bases match TRBD2. The CDR3 extends over 14 amino acids. Germline lookup yields CDR1 SGDLS and CDR2 YYNGEE. V trimming: 6 bases; J trimming: 3 bases; junction bases outside the gene matches: 7. CDR3 nucleotides: TGTGCCAGCAACCCCTCGGGGGGGAAAGAGACCCAGTACTTC. Translating gives CASNPSGGKETQYF.

The table lists this clone with a few counts. Within the sample, other DNA sequences also encode this same CDR3. The rearrangement links TRBV6-5 to TRBJ1-6; D not resolved. Trimming left V 2 bases short and J 7 bases short, with 6 bases between. The germline CDR1 and CDR2 sequences are MNHEY and SVGAGI. The CDR3 length is 13 residues. CDR3 region: CASSYRENSPLHF. The CDR3 DNA reads as TGTGCCAGCAGTTACCGGGAGAATTCACCCCTCCACTTT.

J is TRBJ1-6 and V is TRBV5-5; tentative D call: TRBD1 (5 bases). This CDR3 region has 14 residues. CDR1 SGHKS and CDR2 YYEKEE come from the germline V gene (reference sequence). The V end was cut by 5 bases, the J end by 7 bases, with 13 bases between. The chain's CDR3 is CASRPSWGNSPLHF. The CDR3 bases are TGTGCCAGCAGACCCTCCTGGGGGAATTCACCCCTCCACTTT.

The rearrangement joins TRBV6-5 to TRBJ2-5; TRBD1 matches at 7 bases. This CDR3 is built from 16 residues. The V gene's germline CDR1 is MNHEY and CDR2 SVGAGI. V shed 2 bases, J shed 2 bases, and the junction held 8 bases outside the gene matches. In nucleotides, the CDR3 is TGTGCCAGCAGTTACCTGGACAGGACCATGCAAGAGACCCAGTACTTC. Amino acids: CASSYLDRTMQETQYF.

This chain joins TRBV28 and TRBJ1-1, with no clear D. The CDR3 runs 12 residues. CDR1 MDHEN and CDR2 SYDVKM come from the germline V gene. Trimming stripped 8 bases from V and 13 bases from J, with 20 bases between. The CDR3 spells CASGSWPARGFF. CDR3 coding DNA: TGTGCCAGCGGTTCCTGGCCTGCCCGGGGTTTCTTT.

For the CDR3, the DNA is TGTGCCTGGAGTGGAGGACAGGGGGAATATCAGCCCCAGCATTTT. Translated: CAWSGGQGEYQPQHF. J is TRBJ1-5 and V is TRBV30, with 10 bases fitting TRBD1. Germline V lookup: CDR1 GTSNPN, CDR2 SVGIG (reference sequence). J was trimmed by 5 bases and V by 1 base; bases with no gene match: 5. The CDR3 extends over 15 amino acids.

This clone is a singleton in its sample. The chain couples TRBV5-1 to TRBJ1-2; D not resolved. The germline gives CDR1 SGHRS, CDR2 YFSETQ. Trimming took off 4 bases at V and 7 bases at J, with 14 bases between the two ends. CDR3 length equals 13 residues. CDR3 residues: CASSPGGVGGYTF. The CDR3 DNA follows: TGCGCCAGCAGCCCAGGTGGGGTAGGTGGCTACACCTTC.